This T cell receptor (beta chain) was found in a study of T cell repertoires in cytomegalovirus infection. This CDR3 has 16 residues. Trimming cost V 2 bases and J 1 base; bases outside gene matches: 4. In germline, CDR1 is SGHTA, CDR2 FQGNSA. TCRdb ran MiXCR on the reads and lists one entry per CDR3 protein. The sample has over 50,000 distinct CDR3 sequences, roughly 21% seen once. This clonotype was counted a few times. Its target is not known. The source was CD8+ T cells from cultured PBMCs, collected from culture after CMV antigen stimulation. The V gene is TRBV7-2, the J gene TRBJ1-5, with 8 bases fitting TRBD1. The receptor was isolated from a human donor in good health (CMV status not recorded). Some clones in this sample may be carry-over from other donors' samples. The CDR3 nucleotides are TGTGCCAGCAGCTTATTTGCAGGGGGCAGCAATCAGCCCCAGCATTTT. It codes for CASSLFAGGSNQPQHF.